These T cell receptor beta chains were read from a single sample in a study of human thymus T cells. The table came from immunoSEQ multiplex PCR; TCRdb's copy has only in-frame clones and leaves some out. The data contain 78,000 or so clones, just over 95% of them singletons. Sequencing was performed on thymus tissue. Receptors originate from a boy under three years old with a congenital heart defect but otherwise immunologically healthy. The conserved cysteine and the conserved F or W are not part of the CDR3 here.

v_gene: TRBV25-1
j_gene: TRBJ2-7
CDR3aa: ASSGRVDYEQY

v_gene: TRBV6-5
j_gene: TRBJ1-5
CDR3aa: ASSLGGLSNQPQH

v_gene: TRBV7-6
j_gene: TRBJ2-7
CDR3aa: ASSQGDEQY

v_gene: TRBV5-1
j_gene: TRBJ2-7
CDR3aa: ASSFAGELGEQY

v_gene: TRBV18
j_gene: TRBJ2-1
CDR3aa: ASSPFGDEQF

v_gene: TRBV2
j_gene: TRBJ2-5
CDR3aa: ASRPGLAGVMRTQY

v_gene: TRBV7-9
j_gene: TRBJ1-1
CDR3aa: ASSLGTSPEAF

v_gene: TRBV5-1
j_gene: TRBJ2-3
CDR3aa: ASRQREQDTDTQY

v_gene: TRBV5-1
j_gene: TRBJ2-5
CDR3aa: ASSLVREEETQY

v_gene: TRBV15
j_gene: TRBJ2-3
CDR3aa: ATSRDRAGTADTQY

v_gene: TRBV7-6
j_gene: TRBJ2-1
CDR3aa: ASSLEANNEQF

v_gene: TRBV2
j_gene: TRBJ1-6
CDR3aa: ASSEDQDRGPMRVTPLH

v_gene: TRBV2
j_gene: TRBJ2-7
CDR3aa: ASSENLRQGWPQY

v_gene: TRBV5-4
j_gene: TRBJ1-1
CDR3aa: ASSSRGSAEAF

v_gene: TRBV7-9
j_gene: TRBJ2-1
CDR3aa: ASSLGGAGGDEQF

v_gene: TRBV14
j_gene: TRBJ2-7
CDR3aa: ASSQGPQSMQY

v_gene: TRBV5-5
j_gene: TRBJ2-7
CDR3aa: ASSLVDGLEQY

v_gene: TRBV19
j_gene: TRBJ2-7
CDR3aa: ASSINLQGRTYEQY

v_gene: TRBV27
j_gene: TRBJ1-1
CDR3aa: ASRLGGVNTEAF

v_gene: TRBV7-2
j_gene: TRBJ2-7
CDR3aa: ASSLSGSAHEQY

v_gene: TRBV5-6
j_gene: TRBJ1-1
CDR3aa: ASSDHVPGTGIYTEAF

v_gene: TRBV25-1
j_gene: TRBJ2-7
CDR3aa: ASRGGLYEQY

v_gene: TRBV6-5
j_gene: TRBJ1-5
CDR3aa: ASSYSSFPPNQPQH

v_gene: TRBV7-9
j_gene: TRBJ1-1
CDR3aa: ASSLGLETEAF

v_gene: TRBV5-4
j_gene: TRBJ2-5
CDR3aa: ASSLGLAGGKTQY

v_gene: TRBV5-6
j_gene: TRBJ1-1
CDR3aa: ASSLVCENTEAF

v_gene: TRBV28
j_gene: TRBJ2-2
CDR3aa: ASSLPGTGELF

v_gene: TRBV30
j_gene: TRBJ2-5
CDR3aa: ASSPTSGGVETQY

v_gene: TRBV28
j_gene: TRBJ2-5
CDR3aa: ASSRGLQETQY

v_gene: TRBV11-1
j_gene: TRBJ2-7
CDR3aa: ASSDTIGGPAYEQY

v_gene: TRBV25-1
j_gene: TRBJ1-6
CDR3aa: ASGRDGKNSPLH

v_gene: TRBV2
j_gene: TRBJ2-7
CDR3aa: ASSEDQRRPRGGRFGYEQY

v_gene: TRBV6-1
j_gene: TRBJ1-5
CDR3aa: ASRQGTQPQH

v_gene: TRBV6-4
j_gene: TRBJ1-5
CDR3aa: ASSEGRGKSNQPQH

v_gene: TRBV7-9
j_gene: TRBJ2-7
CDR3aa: ASSPSSGNPSEQY

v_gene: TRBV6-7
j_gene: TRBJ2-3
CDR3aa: ASSLTSGSDTDTQY

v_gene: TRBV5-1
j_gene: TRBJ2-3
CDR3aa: ASSAHRGHGTDTQY

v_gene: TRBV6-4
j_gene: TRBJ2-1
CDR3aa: ASSDSSGSPYNEQF

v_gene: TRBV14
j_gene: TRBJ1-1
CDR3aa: ASSPGLFPPAF

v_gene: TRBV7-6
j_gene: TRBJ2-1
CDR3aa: ASSSGLAGYNEQF

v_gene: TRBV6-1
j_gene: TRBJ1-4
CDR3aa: ASRRQLYEKLF

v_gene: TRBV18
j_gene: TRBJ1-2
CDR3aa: ASSPGAPTNYGYT

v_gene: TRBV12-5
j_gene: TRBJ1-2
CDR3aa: ASGLEGKWNYGYT

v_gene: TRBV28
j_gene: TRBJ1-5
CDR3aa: ASTTGNQPQH

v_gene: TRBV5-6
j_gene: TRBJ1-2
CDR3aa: ASSLIVTGGPNYGYT

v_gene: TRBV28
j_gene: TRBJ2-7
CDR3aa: ASSLQGYEQY

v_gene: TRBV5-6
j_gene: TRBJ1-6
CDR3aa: ASTAQGRESALH

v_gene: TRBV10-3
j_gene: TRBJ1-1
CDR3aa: AIKGGVSTEAF

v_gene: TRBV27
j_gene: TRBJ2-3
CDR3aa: ASSPLGSTDTQY

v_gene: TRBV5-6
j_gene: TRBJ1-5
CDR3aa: ASSTGGSQPQH

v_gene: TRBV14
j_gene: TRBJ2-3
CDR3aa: ASSQKQGAADTQY

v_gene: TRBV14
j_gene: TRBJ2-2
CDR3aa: ASSMKREHIYTGELF

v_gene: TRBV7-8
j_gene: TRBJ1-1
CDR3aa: ASSLVGPNTEAF

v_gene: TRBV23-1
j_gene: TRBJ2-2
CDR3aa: ASSQRGGAAGELF

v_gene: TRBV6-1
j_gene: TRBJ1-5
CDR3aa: ASSQRGARGQPQH